Here is one TCR beta chain with its context. The data were obtained in a study of T cell changes during pregnancy in multiple sclerosis. Germline V lookup: CDR1 SGHTA, CDR2 FQGNSA. The ends were cut back, 4 bases at V and 0 bases at J, with 10 bases in the middle. CDR3 length: 15 amino acids. Assay used: immunoSEQ multiplex PCR; TCRdb lists only in-frame clones, some missing. The sample has 90,000 or so clones, 85% to 95% seen once. The V call is TRBV7-2, the J call TRBJ1-3, with D maybe TRBD1 (5 bases). Sequences were derived from peripheral blood, sampled before pregnancy. The clonotype originates from a female donor with multiple sclerosis, enrolled in a pregnancy study. For the CDR3, the DNA is TGTGCCAGCAGCTCCCTCAGGGTCTCTGGAAACACCATATATTTT. This translates into CASSSLRVSGNTIYF. The variable domain in full, with the rest retrieved from reference TRBV7-2 and TRBJ1-3, is GAGVSQSPSNKVTEKGKDVELRCDPISGHTALYWYRQSLGQGLEFLIYFQGNSAPDKSGLPSDRFSAERTGGSVSTLTIQRTQQEDSAVYLCASSSLRVSGNTIYFGEGSWLTVV.